The 22 T cell receptor beta chains listed next were all sequenced from one sample in a study of tumor and adjacent non-tumor tissue in lung cancer. The template was RNA from unsorted bulk tissue. The library came from three nested PCR rounds adapted from ARM-PCR protocols. TCRdb re-analysed the multiplex PCR reads in MiXCR, keeping a single row per CDR3 protein. The table lists under 150,000 distinct CDR3 sequences, 66% of them singletons. The specimen was lung tumor tissue. The receptors come from a man aged 25 to 40 with non-small cell lung cancer.

For this clonotype: A read error may account for a junction end that differs from germline. This chain links TRBV5-6 with TRBJ2-5; unclear D gene. This CDR3 comprises 15 residues. The V gene's germline CDR1 is SGHDT and CDR2 YYEEEE. The DNA of the CDR3 is TGTGTCAGCAGAATTGGCAATATGTACCAAGAGACCCAATACTTC. Protein product: CVSRIGNMYQETQYF.

This clonotype was observed many times. The chain uses TRBV5-1 and TRBJ2-7, with a possible D match to TRBD1 (6 bases). The germline V gene has CDR1 SGHRS and CDR2 YFSETQ. The CDR3 has 14 residues. Trimming took 0 bases from V and 5 from J, leaving 12 bases between them. The DNA for the CDR3 is TGCGCCAGCAGCTTGGGGGACAACGACAACGAGCAGTACTTC. This translates into CASSLGDNDNEQYF.

As regards this clonotype: One end of the junction varies from germline; a read error may be responsible. This chain joins TRBV6-2 or TRBV6-3 and TRBJ2-1, with 9 bases that match TRBD1. The CDR3 is 20 amino acids. CDR1 is MNHEY and CDR2 is SVGEGT in the germline V gene. Here the CDR3 reads CANSYSVGQGYLSFYNEQFF. CDR3 coding DNA: TGTGCCAACAGTTACTCGGTGGGACAGGGCTACCTAAGCTTCTACAATGAGCAGTTCTTC.

Of note for this clonotype: This could be a read error, since a much larger clone is one nucleotide away. The V and J genes are TRBV20-1 and TRBJ1-1; D gene unclear. This CDR3 region has 13 residues. Germline V gene lookup returns CDR1 DFQATT and CDR2 SNEGSKA (reference sequence). Trimming shortened V by 4 bases and J by 1 base, and 10 bases separated the two germline ends. In DNA form, the CDR3 reads TGCAGTGCTATAGGAGGTGAGAACACTGAAGCTTTCTTT. Residues: CSAIGGENTEAFF.

Concerning this clonotype itself: The germline gene is not matched at one end of the junction; a read error may be the cause. The rearrangement uses TRBV18 and TRBJ2-1; D is perhaps TRBD1 (6 bases). Germline V gene sequence: CDR1 KGHSH, CDR2 LQKENI. CDR3 length: 13 residues. The chain's CDR3 is CGSSRDNYNEQFF. The DNA for the CDR3 is TGTGGCAGCTCCCGGGACAACTACAATGAGCAGTTCTTC.

With respect to this clonotype: This may be a read error, as it is one base from a much larger clone. This sequence joins TRBV12-3 or TRBV12-4 and TRBJ2-7; tentatively, D is TRBD1 (5 bases). Trimming removed 6 bases from V and 7 bases from J, with 19 bases in between. The CDR3 totals 14 residues. CDR3 DNA sequence: TGTGCCAGCAGCCAACGTCCACAGGCCCCGGAGCAGTACTTC. Its translation is CASSQRPQAPEQYF.

A word on this clonotype: A much larger clone lies one base from this, so it may be a read error. V gene TRBV20-1 combines with J gene TRBJ2-5; 8 bases are shared with TRBD2. Germline V gene lookup returns CDR1 DFQATT and CDR2 SNEGSKA (reference sequence). J gave up 5 bases and V 7 bases, and 9 bases lay outside the gene matches. The CDR3 contains 13 residues. Here the CDR3 DNA reads TGCAGTGTTAGCCCAGCGGGGGCGGAGACCCAGTACTTC. The encoded protein is CSVSPAGAETQYF.

About this clonotype: A much larger clone sits a single nucleotide away, making a read error possible. The rearrangement joins TRBV20-1 to TRBJ2-6; D is possibly TRBD1 or TRBD2 (5 bases each). Trimming took 1 base from V and 2 from J, leaving 15 bases between them. This CDR3 is built from 17 residues. From germline, CDR1 is DFQATT and CDR2 SNEGSKA (reference sequence). CDR3 DNA: TGCAGTGCTAGAGGGGACCTCTTTGAGACTGGGGCCAACGTCCTGACTTTC. Amino acids: CSARGDLFETGANVLTF.

With regard to this clonotype: One junction end does not reproduce the germline sequence, and a read error may be involved. CDR3 residues: CSVEGGGGFGYTF. In nucleotides, the CDR3 is TGCAGTGTTGAAGGTGGAGGCGGCTTTGGCTACACCTTC. The chain links TRBV29-1 to TRBJ1-2; D not resolved. The germline V gene encodes CDR1 SQVTM and CDR2 ANQGSEA. The length of the CDR3 is 13 residues.

Concerning this clonotype: Its ends do not fully match the called genes, so a read error is possible. The chain employs TRBV7-8 and TRBJ2-2, with TRBD1 as a possible D gene (6 bases). Germline V gene sequence: CDR1 SGHVS, CDR2 FQNEAQ. This CDR3 region has 14 residues. The CDR3 loop reads CASSPRGPLGELFF. The CDR3 DNA is TGTGCTAGCAGCCCCAGGGGTCCCCTCGGGGAGCTGTTTTTT.

This clonotype was counted many times. The V gene is TRBV29-1, the J gene TRBJ2-7; TRBD2 matches 7 bases. J lost 3 bases, V lost 7 bases, and 6 bases had no gene match. CDR3 length: 12 residues. From germline, CDR1 is SQVTM and CDR2 ANQGSEA. CDR3 in amino acids: CSAGGELYEQYF. The CDR3 DNA is TGCAGCGCGGGGGGAGAGCTCTACGAGCAGTACTTC.

Turning to this clonotype: A much larger clone lies one base from this, so it may be a read error. The chain is built from TRBV12-3 or TRBV12-4 and TRBJ1-5; the D gene is possibly TRBD1 (6 bases). V lost 6 bases, J lost 4 bases, and 13 bases lay in between. This CDR3 has 14 residues. CDR3 in amino acids: CASSRQVRNQPQHF. The CDR3 region has the DNA TGTGCCAGCAGCCGACAGGTTAGGAATCAGCCCCAGCATTTT.

Remarks on this clonotype: Possible read error: a much larger clone is one base away. V usage is TRBV4-3 and J usage is TRBJ2-2, with TRBD2 matching over 8 bases. Germline V CDR1 and CDR2: LGHNA, YSLEER. The CDR3 is 16 residues long. V lost 2 bases, J lost 6 bases, and 8 bases stayed unmatched. The CDR3 region is CASSQSVGGAAGELFF. The CDR3 DNA reads TGCGCCAGCAGCCAAAGTGTCGGGGGGGCCGCCGGGGAGCTGTTTTTT.

The table lists this clonotype with many counts. The V call is TRBV12-3 or TRBV12-4, the J call TRBJ1-1, with 9 bases lining up with TRBD1. There are 16 residues in the CDR3. The V gene end was trimmed by 2 bases and the J gene end by 0 bases; junction bases not matched to a gene: 4. CDR3 sequence reads: CASSLKDRGMNTEAFF. CDR3 nucleotide sequence: TGTGCCAGCAGTTTAAAGGACAGGGGAATGAACACTGAAGCTTTCTTT.

In its sample, this clonotype was seen a few times. The chain combines TRBV6-8 with TRBJ2-7; 7 bases match TRBD2. J gave up 3 bases and V 7 bases, and 15 bases lay outside the gene matches. The CDR3 is made up of 16 amino acids. CDR1 and CDR2 from the germline V gene are MNHGY and SAAAGT. The CDR3 reads CASTVNWGGKFYEQYF. The CDR3 DNA reads TGTGCCAGCACCGTAAATTGGGGGGGAAAGTTCTACGAGCAGTACTTC.

This clonotype was detected many times. The chain carries TRBV11-2 and TRBJ2-1, with TRBD1 matching over 8 bases. The ends lost 4 bases at V and 0 bases at J; junction bases unmatched: 5. The CDR3 consists of 16 residues. Germline-derived CDR1 and CDR2 are SGHAT and FQNNGV. The CDR3 DNA reads as TGTGCCAGCAGCTCCCGGGACAGGAGCTCCTACAATGAGCAGTTCTTC. This gives the protein CASSSRDRSSYNEQFF. Filled out from reference TRBV11-2 and TRBJ2-1, the complete variable domain reads EAGVAQSPRYKIIEKRQSVAFWCNPISGHATLYWYQQILGQGPKLLIQFQNNGVVDDSQLPKDRFSAERLKGVDSTLKIQPAKLEDSAVYLCASSSRDRSSYNEQFFGPGTRLTVL.

V and J are TRBV20-1 and TRBJ2-6; D not resolved. Looked up from germline, CDR1 is DFQATT and CDR2 is SNEGSKA (reference sequence). V was pared by 1 base and J by 0 bases, with 7 bases between. This CDR3 spans 15 amino acids. The CDR3 DNA reads as TGCAGTGCTAGAGGCCTGGACTCTGGGGCCAACGTCCTGACTTTC. Translated, it gives CSARGLDSGANVLTF.

Note on this clonotype: A much larger clone differs by one base, so this may be a read error. This chain uses TRBV29-1 with TRBJ2-1; D is unclear. CDR3 length: 15 amino acids. Germline loops: CDR1 SQVTM, CDR2 ANQGSEA. DNA for the CDR3: TGCAGCGTTGATTGGAACATAGGCTCCTACGATGAGCAGTTCTTC. Protein: CSVDWNIGSYDEQFF.

This sequence joins TRBV11-2 and TRBJ2-5; D is possibly TRBD1 or TRBD2 (5 bases each). Trimming pared 5 bases from V and 5 bases from J, leaving 15 bases between. Germline V lookup: CDR1 SGHAT, CDR2 FQNNGV. The CDR3 runs 14 residues. The CDR3 region is CASSARDERETQYF. In nucleotides, the CDR3 is TGTGCCAGCAGCGCCCGGGACGAAAGGGAGACCCAGTACTTC.

This clonotype has a single count. J is TRBJ2-3 and V is TRBV24-1; D unresolved. Germline CDR1 reads KGHDR; CDR2 reads SFDVKD. There are 13 residues in the CDR3. With 4 bases removed from V and 4 bases from J, the gap between germline ends came to 8 bases. CDR3 sequence (DNA): TGTGCCACCAGTGACAAGAACGCAGATACGCAGTATTTT. This codes for CATSDKNADTQYF.

This chain joins TRBV7-8 and TRBJ2-3, with 8 nucleotides matching TRBD2. This CDR3 spans 14 amino acids. Trimming took 6 bases from V and 6 from J; bases not matched to a gene: 8. Germline assignment: CDR1 SGHVS and CDR2 FQNEAQ. The CDR3 bases are TGTGCCAGCAGTCCCCCAGCGGGGGTCGATACGCAGTATTTT. Translating it yields CASSPPAGVDTQYF.

This clonotype appeared many times. This rearrangement joins TRBV20-1 to TRBJ1-4; perhaps TRBD1 as D (6 bases). CDR1 is DFQATT and CDR2 is SNEGSKA in the germline V gene (reference sequence). Trimming shortened V by 0 bases and J by 8 bases, and 10 bases separated the two germline ends. The CDR3 spans 13 residues. For the CDR3, the DNA is TGCAGTGCTAGAGACCAGGGGTGGGAAAAACTGTTTTTT. It specifies CSARDQGWEKLFF.